The clone carrying this T cell receptor beta chain showed up just a few times. No antigen is known for it. The data stem from a study of T cells after yellow fever vaccination. TCRdb re-called the 5' RACE reads through MiXCR, storing one row per CDR3 protein. Of around 530,000 distinct CDR3 sequences in the sample, approximately 16% were seen once. General study points: One caveat is that FACS-sorted repertoires could contain abundant clonotypes contaminating from the bulk population.

V gave up 2 bases and J gave up 2 bases; unmatched junction bases: 8. The CDR3 sequence is 17 residues long. The chain recombines TRBV12-3 or TRBV12-4 with TRBJ2-1; 8 positions match TRBD2. The clonotype was recovered from a man in his late teens or twenties who received the YFV17D yellow fever vaccine. The specimen was PBMCs, collected 5 days after the first yellow fever vaccination. The CDR3 DNA follows: TGTGCCAGCAGTTTATCCGGACTAGCTCGCCCCTACAATGAGCAGTTCTTC. Translated, it gives CASSLSGLARPYNEQFF.